The 21 T cell receptor beta chains below all came from one sample that was sequenced in a study of T cell responses to AZD1222 COVID-19 vaccine. Data came from immunoSEQ multiplex PCR; TCRdb stores just in-frame clones and leaves some out. The table shows about 62,000 clones, with around 90% occurring only once. Here the sequenced sample was peripheral blood, taken on day 0 of AZD1222 vaccination. These receptors originate from an adult in good health.

The rearrangement joins TRBV4-2 to TRBJ2-3; 8 bases match TRBD2. Germline lookup yields CDR1 LGHNA and CDR2 YNFKEQ. V shed 4 bases, J shed 3 bases, and the junction held 9 bases outside the gene matches. There are 16 residues in the CDR3. CDR3 sequence: CASSLLGGGGTDTQYF. In DNA, the CDR3 is TGTGCCAGCAGCCTCCTCGGGGGGGGAGGGACAGATACGCAGTATTTT.

V and J are TRBV28 and TRBJ2-1, with D possibly called TRBD1 or TRBD2 (6 bases each). Per the germline V gene, CDR1 is MDHEN and CDR2 is SYDVKM. The V and J ends lost 3 bases and 6 bases respectively, with 24 bases between them. This CDR3 has 18 amino acids. Written as DNA, the CDR3 is TGTGCCAGCAGTTTCAGTTTCGGGGGCGGGGCGCTGGGCAATGAGCAGTTCTTC. This sequence encodes CASSFSFGGGALGNEQFF.

This clone was picked up one time. The V call is TRBV18, the J call TRBJ2-7; D is possibly TRBD1 (5 bases). V was clipped by 1 base and J by 2 bases, with 12 bases between them. The CDR3 length is 15 residues. Per germline, CDR1 KGHSH and CDR2 LQKENI. This CDR3 is CASSPQGQATYEQYF. CDR3 coding DNA: TGTGCCAGCTCACCACAGGGGCAGGCTACCTACGAGCAGTACTTC.

The CDR3 sequence: CASRTSGGYEQYF. As DNA, the CDR3 is TGTGCCAGCAGAACTAGCGGGGGATACGAGCAGTACTTC. The J gene is TRBJ2-7, the V gene TRBV11-2; 11 bases line up with TRBD2. CDR3 length equals 13 residues. Germline V gene lookup returns CDR1 SGHAT and CDR2 FQNNGV. The V and J ends lost 6 bases and 4 bases, in that order; junction bases with no gene match: 2.

This clone appeared a single time. The gene calls are TRBV29-1 and TRBJ1-5; D might be TRBD1 (5 bases). Germline V CDR1 and CDR2: SQVTM, ANQGSEA. The CDR3 totals 13 residues. Trimming removed 4 bases at V and 5 bases at J, with 12 bases between. The CDR3 bases are TGCAGCGTTGGGCAGGCCAGGGATCAGCCCCAGCATTTT. Amino acid sequence: CSVGQARDQPQHF.

This clone was found once. This chain joins TRBV7-9 and TRBJ2-2; D possibly corresponds to TRBD2 (6 bases). Germline lookup yields CDR1 SEHNR and CDR2 FQNEAQ (reference sequence). V gave up 1 base and J gave up 0 bases, with 12 bases separating them. This CDR3 is built from 17 residues. The CDR3 nucleotides read TGTGCCAGCAGCTTAGATTTCGGGACTGCGAACACCGGGGAGCTGTTTTTT. Translation: CASSLDFGTANTGELFF.

The rearrangement uses TRBV14 and TRBJ1-2, with D unresolved. Trimming took 4 bases from V and 0 from J, leaving 9 bases between them. The CDR3 has 14 residues. Germline CDR1 SGHDN, CDR2 FVKESK. CDR3 residues: CASSPIGPNYGYTF. The DNA for the CDR3 is TGTGCCAGCAGCCCAATCGGCCCTAACTATGGCTACACCTTC.

The chain has TRBV6-5 and TRBJ1-1, with a tentative D call TRBD1 (6 bases). This CDR3 comprises 14 residues. CDR1 MNHEY and CDR2 SVGAGI come from the germline V gene. Trimming cost V 6 bases and J 6 bases, with 17 bases left between them. The CDR3 DNA reads as TGTGCCAGCAGACAGGGACTCCCAAACCCTGAAGCTTTCTTT. Translating it yields CASRQGLPNPEAFF.

This chain connects TRBV5-1 to TRBJ1-1, with TRBD1 as a possible D gene (5 bases). V was pared by 0 bases and J by 1 base, with 10 bases between. CDR3 length equals 15 residues. Germline lookup yields CDR1 SGHRS and CDR2 YFSETQ. CDR3 amino acids: CASSLGGAGNTEAFF. Here the CDR3 DNA reads TGCGCCAGCAGCTTGGGCGGGGCGGGGAACACTGAAGCTTTCTTT. The whole variable domain, filled in from reference TRBV5-1 and TRBJ1-1, reads KAGVTQTPRYLIKTRGQQVTLSCSPISGHRSVSWYQQTPGQGLQFLFEYFSETQRNKGNFPGRFSGRQFSNSRSEMNVSTLELGDSALYLCASSLGGAGNTEAFFGQGTRLTVV.

The rearrangement links TRBV5-1 to TRBJ2-3; 7 positions match TRBD2. The CDR3 has 15 residues. J gave up 4 bases and V 0 bases, and 5 bases lay outside the gene matches. Per the germline V gene, CDR1 is SGHRS and CDR2 is YFSETQ. The DNA for the CDR3 is TGCGCCAGCAGCTTGGCTCGGGGGAGGGCAGATACGCAGTATTTT. Protein: CASSLARGRADTQYF.

This clone is a singleton in its sample. CDR3 amino acids: CASSAANPNQPQHF. The CDR3 nucleotides read TGTGCCAGCAGTGCGGCGAATCCCAATCAGCCCCAGCATTTT. The chain is built from TRBV2 and TRBJ1-5, with no clear D. V lost 4 bases to trimming and J lost 3 bases, with 10 bases between them. The CDR3 has 14 amino acids. The germline V gene encodes CDR1 SNHLY and CDR2 FYNNEI.

The gene calls are TRBV6-5 and TRBJ1-2; 7 nucleotides agree with TRBD1. With V trimmed by 6 bases and J by 4 bases, 5 bases remained unmatched. Germline V CDR1 and CDR2: MNHEY, SVGAGI. The CDR3 spans 13 residues. The CDR3 is CASSQDRVYGYTF. CDR3 DNA: TGTGCCAGCAGCCAAGACAGGGTCTATGGCTACACCTTC.

CDR3 coding DNA: TGTGCCAGCAGGACAGAGGGACATGGCTACACCTTC. Amino acids: CASRTEGHGYTF. The chain has TRBV6-6 and TRBJ1-2, with D possibly being TRBD1 (5 bases). Germline CDR1 MNHNY, CDR2 SVGAGI (reference sequence). The V gene lost 6 bases and the J gene lost 6 bases, with 11 bases spanning the gap. This CDR3 spans 12 amino acids.

This rearrangement joins TRBV7-9 to TRBJ2-1, with D possibly matching TRBD2 (6 bases). The ends were cut back, 0 bases at V and 4 bases at J, with 7 bases in the middle. The CDR3 extends over 14 amino acids. Germline CDR1 SEHNR, CDR2 FQNEAQ (reference sequence). CDR3 loop: CASSLAGGYNEQFF. The CDR3 DNA sequence: TGTGCCAGCAGCTTAGCGGGGGGTTACAATGAGCAGTTCTTC.

This sequence joins TRBV2 and TRBJ1-5, with TRBD1 matching 7 bases. Germline V gives CDR1 SNHLY, CDR2 FYNNEI. This CDR3 comprises 15 residues. The J segment lost 3 bases and the V segment lost 4 bases, leaving 6 bases of the junction unmatched. CDR3 sequence: CASSGQGISNQPQHF. The CDR3 DNA sequence: TGTGCCAGCAGTGGACAGGGAATATCCAATCAGCCCCAGCATTTT. The variable domain in full, completed from reference TRBV2 and TRBJ1-5, reads EPEVTQTPSHQVTQMGQEVILRCVPISNHLYFYWYRQILGQKVEFLVSFYNNEISEKSEIFDDQFSVERPDGSNFTLKIRSTKLEDSAMYFCASSGQGISNQPQHFGDGTRLSIL.

The V call is TRBV10-2, the J call TRBJ2-1, with D maybe TRBD1 (5 bases). The ends were cut back, 7 bases at V and 6 bases at J, with 13 bases in the middle. Germline CDR1 and CDR2: WSHSY and SAAADI. CDR3 length: 13 residues. CDR3 sequence reads: CASTDTIGNEQFF. In DNA, the CDR3 is TGCGCCAGCACGGACACTATAGGCAATGAGCAGTTCTTC.

The chain employs TRBV30 and TRBJ1-5; D is possibly TRBD1 (5 bases). V was pared by 3 bases and J by 2 bases, with 20 bases between. The CDR3 totals 17 residues. Germline loops: CDR1 GTSNPN, CDR2 SVGIG (reference sequence). CDR3 sequence: CAWSPLGLIHGNQPQHF. The CDR3 DNA reads TGTGCCTGGAGCCCCCTGGGACTTATCCATGGCAATCAGCCCCAGCATTTT.

This clone occurred once. V usage is TRBV9 and J usage is TRBJ1-4, with 7 bases that match TRBD1. Trimming at V came to 5 bases and at J to 8 bases, leaving 12 bases not matched to a gene. The CDR3 is made up of 15 amino acids. Germline lookup yields CDR1 SGDLS and CDR2 YYNGEE. In DNA, the CDR3 is TGTGCCAGCAGTACTACGACAGGGAAGGGGGAAAAACTGTTTTTT. Translation gives CASSTTTGKGEKLFF.

V usage is TRBV5-6 and J usage is TRBJ1-1; TRBD1 might be the D (6 bases). V lost 3 bases, J lost 1 base, and 10 bases lay in between. Germline lookup yields CDR1 SGHDT and CDR2 YYEEEE. This CDR3 is 14 amino acids long. CDR3 loop: CASSWVTGNTEAFF. Written as DNA, the CDR3 is TGTGCCAGCAGCTGGGTGACAGGGAACACTGAAGCTTTCTTT.

The chain combines TRBV12-5 with TRBJ2-5; D might be TRBD2 (6 bases). Between the trimmed V and J ends, which lost 1 base and 5 bases, there was a span of 11 bases. The V gene's germline CDR1 is LGHNT and CDR2 FRNRAP. The CDR3 has 14 residues. CDR3 in amino acids: CASGLAGGRETQYF. CDR3 bases: TGTGCTAGTGGTTTGGCAGGAGGGAGGGAGACCCAGTACTTC.

This clone was detected only once. The J gene is TRBJ1-5, the V gene TRBV24-1; the D is unclear. The CDR3 runs to 14 residues. V lost 6 bases and J 4 bases, leaving 12 bases between the germline ends. Germline loops: CDR1 KGHDR, CDR2 SFDVKD. The CDR3, as DNA: TGTGCCACCAGTCCGCGACACTTAAATCAGCCCCAGCATTTT. This encodes CATSPRHLNQPQHF.